This T cell receptor (beta chain) was observed in a study of shared clonotypes between healthy human individuals. Study-level background: Donors had three CD4 naive, three CD4 memory, two CD8 naive and one CD8 memory plate apiece.

TCRdb's copy holds only in-frame clones and misses some; the assay was immunoSEQ multiplex PCR. The sample carries roughly 890,000 clones, nearly 95% recorded once. V lost 3 bases to trimming and J lost 0 bases, with 9 bases between them. Germline V CDR1 and CDR2: MNHNS, SASEGT. The CDR3 runs to 15 residues. CD45RO-negative, CCR7-selected cells formed the naive CD8 fraction, which excluded terminally differentiated effector memory CD45RA+ cells. The TCR sequence derives from a man aged 25-45 years in good health. V gene TRBV6-1 combines with J gene TRBJ1-3; D is perhaps TRBD1 (6 bases). Sequenced input: naive CD8+ T cells sorted from blood. The CDR3 is CASSDDRTSGNTIYF. CDR3 DNA: TGTGCCAGCAGTGACGACAGGACCTCTGGAAACACCATATATTTT.